Presented here are 4 T cell receptor beta chains from one specimen sequenced in a study of cytomegalovirus exposure and HLA in healthy donors. 60 Vbeta and 13 Jbeta primers were used in PCR. TCRdb keeps only in-frame clones here, not all; method: immunoSEQ multiplex PCR. Of 50,000 or so clones listed, 72% were seen once; the top ten hold around 10%. Source material: PBMCs. The receptors derive from a woman between 45 and 65 years old in good health and CMV-seronegative.

The chain employs TRBV6-6 and TRBJ2-7, with 7 bases that match TRBD2. Germline V gene data show CDR1 as MNHNY and CDR2 as SVGAGI (reference sequence). J gave up 3 bases and V 2 bases, and 4 bases lay outside the gene matches. CDR3 length: 14 amino acids. CDR3: CASSYGSGGYEQYF. The CDR3 DNA is TGTGCCAGCAGTTACGGGTCGGGAGGCTACGAGCAGTACTTC.

The rearrangement joins TRBV7-2 to TRBJ1-5; 8 bases line up with TRBD1. CDR3 length: 14 amino acids. The germline gives CDR1 SGHTA, CDR2 FQGNSA. V lost 5 bases to trimming and J lost 2 bases; unmatched junction nucleotides: 2. CDR3 residues: CASSQGQGNQPQHF. CDR3 nucleotides: TGTGCCAGCAGCCAGGGACAGGGCAATCAGCCCCAGCATTTT.

This chain joins TRBV5-1 and TRBJ1-2; D perhaps matches TRBD1 (6 bases). The V end lost 2 bases, the J end lost 4 bases, and 12 bases lay between the germline ends. Per germline, CDR1 SGHRS and CDR2 YFSETQ. The CDR3 runs to 14 residues. In nucleotides, the CDR3 is TGCGCCAGCAGCTTATCGGACAGCATCTATGGCTACACCTTC. Encoded protein: CASSLSDSIYGYTF.

CDR3 nucleotide sequence: TGTGCCAGCAGCGTAGGACTAGCGGACTTTACCGGGGAGCTGTTTTTT. This translates into CASSVGLADFTGELFF. The chain is built from TRBV9 and TRBJ2-2, with TRBD2 matching over 9 bases. Germline V gene lookup returns CDR1 SGDLS and CDR2 YYNGEE. CDR3 length: 16 amino acids. J was trimmed by 5 bases and V by 0 bases; bases with no gene match: 5.